The 17 T cell receptor beta chains in this list originate from one sample, sequenced in a study of shared clonotypes between healthy human individuals (dated by TCRdb to the early 2020s). The library was made by the immunoSEQ multiplex PCR assay. Not all clones reach the TCRdb copy of this immuneACCESS table, which keeps in-frame sequences only. Checked studies attribute under half of the gap to unresolved V genes and leave the rest unexplained. In this sample the table shows approximately 700,000 clones, around 73% of which occur a single time. Under 2% of the sample is in the top ten clones. The sequenced sample consisted of memory CD4+ T cells sorted from blood. The cell subset or site label corresponds to: CD45RA-negative fraction. The receptors shown here come from a woman in her 30s in good health.

This clone was seen only a few times. V is TRBV5-5 and J is TRBJ1-2, with a possible D match to TRBD1 (5 bases). V was shortened by 1 base and J by 8 bases, with 12 bases between the two germline ends. The CDR3 length is 13 residues. Germline lookup yields CDR1 SGHKS and CDR2 YYEKEE (reference sequence). The CDR3: CASSLTTDLGYTF. CDR3 DNA sequence: TGTGCCAGCAGCTTGACGACAGATCTAGGCTACACCTTC. Supplemented by reference TRBV5-5 and TRBJ1-2, the full variable domain reads DAGVTQSPTHLIKTRGQQVTLRCSPISGHKSVSWYQQVLGQGPQFIFQYYEKEERGRGNFPDRFSARQFPNYSSELNVNALLLGDSALYLCASSLTTDLGYTFGSGTRLTVV.

The V call is TRBV6-5, the J call TRBJ1-1; 7 bases match TRBD1. CDR3 length: 16 amino acids. Germline-derived CDR1 and CDR2 are MNHEY and SVGAGI. After removal of 0 bases from V and 6 bases from J, the junction contained 10 bases not matched to a gene. In DNA, the CDR3 is TGTGCCAGCAGTTACTCAAGGACAGGCTCAGGGGCTGAAGCTTTCTTT. Its protein product is CASSYSRTGSGAEAFF.

This clone came up a few times. The chain employs TRBV10-3 and TRBJ2-5; TRBD1 agrees at 8 bases. V was clipped by 8 bases and J by 3 bases; unmatched bases: 8. The CDR3 is 14 residues long. Germline loops: CDR1 ENHRY, CDR2 SYGVKD. The CDR3 coding sequence is TGTGCCATCTCTCCGACAGGGGTGGAAGAGACCCAGTACTTC. The encoded protein is CAISPTGVEETQYF.

The CDR3 region is CASSESGRGTEAFF. The CDR3 DNA reads TGCGCCAGCAGTGAGTCAGGCCGTGGCACTGAAGCTTTCTTT. The V and J genes are TRBV10-1 and TRBJ1-1, with unresolved D. Germline V gene data show CDR1 as WNHNN and CDR2 as SYGVQD (reference sequence). Trimming removed 0 bases from V and 4 bases from J, with 9 bases in between. The CDR3 runs to 14 residues.

V and J are TRBV5-1 and TRBJ1-1; D not resolved. The CDR3 totals 13 residues. V lost 0 bases and J lost 3, with 6 bases in between. Germline V gives CDR1 SGHRS, CDR2 YFSETQ. In DNA, the CDR3 is TGCGCCAGCAGCTTGGTTACAGACACTGAAGCTTTCTTT. Protein: CASSLVTDTEAFF.

The chain joins TRBV6-9 to TRBJ2-1; D is perhaps TRBD1 (6 bases). The CDR3 consists of 20 residues. V was trimmed by 0 bases and J by 0 bases, leaving 21 bases between them. Germline values: CDR1 MNHGY, CDR2 SVAAGI. In DNA, the CDR3 is TGTGCCAGCAGTTATTCTCCTCAGGGGTCAATTTTAAGCTCCTACAATGAGCAGTTCTTC. It yields the protein CASSYSPQGSILSSYNEQFF.

The V and J genes are TRBV7-8 and TRBJ1-5, with TRBD1 matching 9 bases. Trimming took 6 bases from V and 2 from J; bases not matched to a gene: 5. CDR1 is SGHVS and CDR2 is FQNEAQ in the germline V gene. The CDR3 runs to 15 residues. Written as DNA, the CDR3 is TGTGCCAGCAGATCTGACAGGGGGGGCAATCAGCCCCAGCATTTT. Translating it yields CASRSDRGGNQPQHF.

The count of this clone is one. Distinct nucleotide sequences in the sample also encode this CDR3. The J gene is TRBJ1-1, the V gene TRBV18; D gene unclear. The CDR3 runs to 13 residues. With 3 bases removed from V and 2 bases from J, the gap between germline ends came to 7 bases. The germline gives CDR1 KGHSH, CDR2 LQKENI. The CDR3 loop is CASSPRANTEAFF. CDR3 in DNA: TGTGCCAGCTCACCCCGGGCAAACACTGAAGCTTTCTTT.

V and J are TRBV7-2 and TRBJ1-5; D might be TRBD1 (5 bases). The CDR3 runs 15 residues. Trimming pared 1 base from V and 5 bases from J, leaving 12 bases between. Germline CDR1 SGHTA, CDR2 FQGNSA. This CDR3 is CASSLERGGHQPQHF. In DNA form, the CDR3 reads TGTGCCAGCAGCTTAGAAAGGGGAGGCCATCAGCCCCAGCATTTT.

A remark on this clone: Different DNA sequences within this sample yield the same CDR3. In DNA, the CDR3 is TGTGCCAGCAGTGAATTGGGGGGTCAGCCCCAGCATTTT. The encoded protein is CASSELGGQPQHF. The J gene is TRBJ1-5, the V gene TRBV6-1, with a tentative D call TRBD1 (5 bases). CDR1 is MNHNS and CDR2 is SASEGT in the germline V gene. The CDR3 consists of 13 residues. The V end was cut by 2 bases, the J end by 6 bases, with 8 bases between.

There are many counts of this clone. The chain recombines TRBV10-2 with TRBJ1-4; D is uncertain. V was cut by 8 bases and J by 3 bases, with 10 bases left in between. The germline CDR1 and CDR2 sequences are WSHSY and SAAADI. This CDR3 has 13 residues. The CDR3, as DNA: TGCGCCAGCCTAGGAGGAGCTAATGAAAAACTGTTTTTT. It translates to CASLGGANEKLFF.

The DNA for the CDR3 is TGTGCCAGCAGACCGACAGGTGCGCATAGCTACACCTTC. This translates into CASRPTGAHSYTF. The chain links TRBV28 to TRBJ1-2, with D perhaps matching TRBD1 (6 bases). Trimming left V 6 bases short and J 9 bases short, with 17 bases between. Germline CDR1 reads MDHEN; CDR2 reads SYDVKM. This CDR3 spans 13 amino acids.

A few counts support this clone. Other nucleotide sequences from this sample produce the same CDR3. This chain uses TRBV2 with TRBJ1-1; D is unresolved. Trimming took off 4 bases at V and 1 base at J, with 7 bases between the two ends. Germline V gives CDR1 SNHLY, CDR2 FYNNEI. This CDR3 spans 13 amino acids. This CDR3 reads CASSANGNTEAFF. Here the CDR3 DNA reads TGTGCCAGCAGTGCCAATGGGAACACTGAAGCTTTCTTT.

The chain uses TRBV19 and TRBJ2-1; D is tentatively TRBD1 or TRBD2 (5 bases each). V gave up 3 bases and J gave up 9 bases, with 18 bases separating them. The CDR3 extends over 15 amino acids. Germline lookup yields CDR1 LNHDA and CDR2 SQIVND (reference sequence). This CDR3 is CASSIGLGRRGEQFF. The CDR3 DNA is TGTGCCAGTAGTATCGGGCTGGGGAGAAGGGGTGAGCAGTTCTTC.

This chain connects TRBV5-4 to TRBJ2-3, with 7 bases aligning to TRBD2. With V trimmed by 4 bases and J by 4 bases, 3 bases remained unmatched. Germline lookup yields CDR1 SGHNT and CDR2 YYREEE (reference sequence). The CDR3 spans 13 residues. This chain's CDR3 is CASSGLVSDTQYF. CDR3 DNA sequence: TGTGCCAGCAGCGGACTAGTCTCAGATACGCAGTATTTT.

The rearrangement uses TRBV5-4 and TRBJ1-1; perhaps TRBD1 as D (6 bases). The germline V gene has CDR1 SGHNT and CDR2 YYREEE (reference sequence). This CDR3 has 14 amino acids. Trimming stripped 4 bases from V and 1 base from J, with 11 bases between. The DNA of the CDR3 is TGTGCCAGCAGCCGGGGGGGCCAGAACACTGAAGCTTTCTTT. It codes for CASSRGGQNTEAFF.

A remark on this clone: The same CDR3 arises from other DNA sequences in this sample as well. This chain links TRBV28 with TRBJ2-1; unclear D gene. This CDR3 contains 14 residues. V was pared by 6 bases and J by 0 bases, with 9 bases between. The germline V gene has CDR1 MDHEN and CDR2 SYDVKM. CDR3 region: CASRTPSSYNEQFF. The CDR3 DNA reads TGTGCCAGCAGAACTCCGAGCTCCTACAATGAGCAGTTCTTC.